What follows are 17 T cell receptor beta chains derived from one specimen sequenced in a study of CD8 T cells in ankylosing spondylitis. MiXCR, run by TCRdb on the 5' RACE reads, gives a single entry per CDR3 protein. In the table there are approximately 250,000 distinct CDR3 sequences, 10% to 13% of which are singletons. Sequences were obtained from blood, either unsorted or a sorted T cell fraction (not recorded which). The receptor source for this set is a male donor with ankylosing spondylitis or in good health (not recorded which).

The V gene is TRBV20-1, the J gene TRBJ2-1; 10 bases fit TRBD2. The trim removed 0 bases at V and 4 bases at J, leaving 3 bases unmatched. Germline values: CDR1 DFQATT, CDR2 SNEGSKA (reference sequence). The CDR3 is 15 amino acids. DNA for the CDR3: TGCAGTGCTAGAGAGGCTAGCGGGAGATACAATGAGCAGTTCTTC. Translated, it gives CSAREASGRYNEQFF.

This clonotype came up many times. J is TRBJ2-7 and V is TRBV3-1; 11 bases agree with TRBD2. CDR3 length equals 15 residues. Unmatched junction bases numbered 6, after V lost 5 bases and J lost 3 bases. Per germline, CDR1 LGHDT and CDR2 YNNKEL (reference sequence). CDR3 coding DNA: TGTGCCAGCAGCTATGGGACTAGCGGAGTCTACGAGCAGTACTTC. Translated, it gives CASSYGTSGVYEQYF.

This clonotype was detected many times. At one boundary the junction diverges from the germline segment, which might be a read error. The CDR3 DNA follows: TGCGCCAGCAGCTTGGATTCGGGGGATGGAGACACCATATATTTT. Amino acid sequence: CASSLDSGDGDTIYF. The chain is built from TRBV5-1 and TRBJ1-3; maybe TRBD1 (5 bases). This CDR3 has 15 residues. The germline V gene encodes CDR1 SGHRS and CDR2 YFSETQ. Variable domain in full (rest from reference TRBV5-1 and TRBJ1-3): KAGVTQTPRYLIKTRGQQVTLSCSPISGHRSVSWYQQTPGQGLQFLFEYFSETQRNKGNFPGRFSGRQFSNSRSEMNVSTLELGDSALYLCASSLDSGDGDTIYFGEGSWLTVV.

This clonotype occurred many times. This rearrangement joins TRBV5-1 to TRBJ2-5, with D hard to call. CDR1 is SGHRS, CDR2 YFSETQ, per germline. Trimming took off 4 bases at V and 3 bases at J, with 7 bases between the two ends. This CDR3 has 12 amino acids. The CDR3 spells CASSLGKETQYF. The CDR3 DNA is TGCGCCAGCAGCCTTGGTAAAGAGACCCAGTACTTC.

This clonotype was seen ten or more times. V gene TRBV29-1 combines with J gene TRBJ2-3; 14 nucleotides line up with TRBD2. J was trimmed by 1 base and V by 8 bases; bases with no gene match: 2. This CDR3 is 14 amino acids long. CDR1 SQVTM and CDR2 ANQGSEA come from the germline V gene. This chain's CDR3 is CSMGLAGGTDTQYF. The DNA for the CDR3 is TGCAGCATGGGACTAGCGGGGGGCACAGATACGCAGTATTTT.

Ten or more counts support this clonotype. The chain couples TRBV20-1 to TRBJ1-2; no clear D. The CDR3 covers 16 residues. In germline, CDR1 is DFQATT, CDR2 SNEGSKA (reference sequence). Trimming shortened V by 6 bases and J by 0 bases, and 20 bases separated the two germline ends. The CDR3: CSAPLGVASANYGYTF. CDR3 coding DNA: TGCAGTGCCCCCCTAGGCGTGGCCTCCGCTAACTATGGCTACACCTTC.

This clonotype came up many times. The genes are TRBV4-1 and TRBJ2-2; a weak D match, TRBD2 (6 bases). The CDR3 covers 15 residues. Between the trimmed V and J ends, which lost 0 bases and 5 bases, there was a span of 10 bases. Germline V gives CDR1 MGHRA, CDR2 YSYEKL. CDR3 DNA sequence: TGCGCCAGCAGCCAAGAGTTCGCGGGGACCGGGGAGCTGTTTTTT. Amino acid sequence: CASSQEFAGTGELFF.

This clonotype occurred many times. The rearrangement uses TRBV5-1 and TRBJ2-3; D is possibly TRBD2 (6 bases). Germline V CDR1 and CDR2: SGHRS, YFSETQ. V dropped 3 bases and J dropped 9 bases, with 8 bases sitting between them. CDR3 length: 11 residues. Here the CDR3 reads CASSSGGTQYF. CDR3 nucleotide sequence: TGCGCCAGCAGCTCAGGAGGGACGCAGTATTTT.

This clonotype showed up many times. The chain is built from TRBV2 and TRBJ1-1; the D is unclear. CDR1 is SNHLY, CDR2 FYNNEI, per germline. The CDR3 runs to 14 residues. Trimming took off 5 bases at V and 1 base at J, with 11 bases between the two ends. The CDR3 region has the DNA TGTGCCAGCAGTAAACTAACGGGGAACACTGAAGCTTTCTTT. Amino acid sequence: CASSKLTGNTEAFF.

This clonotype was seen a handful of times. This sequence joins TRBV7-9 and TRBJ2-3, with TRBD2 matching 9 bases. Trimming took 3 bases from V and 6 from J; bases not matched to a gene: 10. The CDR3 is 16 amino acids. Germline V gives CDR1 SEHNR, CDR2 FQNEAQ (reference sequence). This chain's CDR3 is CASSFGGGVVGDTQYF. CDR3 in DNA: TGTGCCAGCAGCTTCGGCGGGGGGGTGGTCGGCGATACGCAGTATTTT.

This clonotype was picked up many times. V is TRBV3-1 and J is TRBJ2-2; D not resolved. V lost 1 base and J 8 bases, leaving 2 bases between the germline ends. CDR1 LGHDT and CDR2 YNNKEL come from the germline V gene (reference sequence). The CDR3 totals 11 residues. CDR3 amino acids: CASSQAGELFF. The DNA of the CDR3 is TGTGCCAGCAGCCAAGCAGGGGAGCTGTTTTTT.

V gene TRBV7-9 combines with J gene TRBJ1-1; D remains unclear. The CDR3 is made up of 15 amino acids. The V end was cut by 5 bases, the J end by 4 bases, with 17 bases between. Germline assignment: CDR1 SEHNR and CDR2 FQNEAQ (reference sequence). The CDR3 here is CASSPSNGLGTEAFF. The DNA for the CDR3 is TGTGCCAGCAGCCCCTCCAATGGCCTGGGCACTGAAGCTTTCTTT.

The table lists this clonotype with many counts. This chain uses TRBV20-1 with TRBJ2-1, with D tentatively TRBD2 (6 bases). The CDR3 has 15 residues. The ends were cut back, 6 bases at V and 0 bases at J, with 15 bases in the middle. Germline V gives CDR1 DFQATT, CDR2 SNEGSKA (reference sequence). CDR3: CSAEDGSGSYNEQFF. CDR3 DNA: TGCAGTGCCGAGGACGGGAGTGGCTCCTACAATGAGCAGTTCTTC.

About this clonotype itself: Given a much more abundant clone one base away, this may be a read error. The chain employs TRBV4-1 and TRBJ1-4; TRBD1 might be the D (6 bases). In germline, CDR1 is MGHRA, CDR2 YSYEKL. The CDR3 sequence is 16 residues long. The CDR3 reads CVSSQDPRGGDEKLFF. The DNA for the CDR3 is TGCGTCAGCAGCCAAGATCCGAGGGGGGGTGATGAAAAACTGTTTTTT.

This clonotype was seen many times. CDR3 residues: CASSFGPGGQPQHF. In nucleotides, the CDR3 is TGTGCCAGCAGTTTCGGACCGGGGGGTCAGCCCCAGCATTTT. The chain is built from TRBV2 and TRBJ1-5, with D possibly matching TRBD1 (5 bases). CDR1 and CDR2 from the germline V gene are SNHLY and FYNNEI. Trimming took 5 bases from V and 6 from J, leaving 14 bases between them. The CDR3 covers 14 residues.

The V call is TRBV19, the J call TRBJ2-2; TRBD2 might be the D (5 bases). Looked up from germline, CDR1 is LNHDA and CDR2 is SQIVND (reference sequence). CDR3 length: 16 amino acids. Deletions cut 3 bases from V and 0 bases from J, with 11 bases between. The CDR3 DNA sequence: TGTGCCAGTAGTATCGGTTGGGGAGCGAACACCGGGGAGCTGTTTTTT. Translation: CASSIGWGANTGELFF.

In its sample, this clonotype was seen many times. The V call is TRBV6-1, the J call TRBJ1-1; D remains ambiguous. The CDR3 sequence is 14 residues long. CDR1 is MNHNS, CDR2 SASEGT, per germline. Trimming took 6 bases from V and 1 from J, leaving 12 bases between them. The CDR3 sequence is CASSFHKRNTEAFF. The CDR3 coding sequence is TGTGCCAGCAGCTTCCATAAACGGAACACTGAAGCTTTCTTT.